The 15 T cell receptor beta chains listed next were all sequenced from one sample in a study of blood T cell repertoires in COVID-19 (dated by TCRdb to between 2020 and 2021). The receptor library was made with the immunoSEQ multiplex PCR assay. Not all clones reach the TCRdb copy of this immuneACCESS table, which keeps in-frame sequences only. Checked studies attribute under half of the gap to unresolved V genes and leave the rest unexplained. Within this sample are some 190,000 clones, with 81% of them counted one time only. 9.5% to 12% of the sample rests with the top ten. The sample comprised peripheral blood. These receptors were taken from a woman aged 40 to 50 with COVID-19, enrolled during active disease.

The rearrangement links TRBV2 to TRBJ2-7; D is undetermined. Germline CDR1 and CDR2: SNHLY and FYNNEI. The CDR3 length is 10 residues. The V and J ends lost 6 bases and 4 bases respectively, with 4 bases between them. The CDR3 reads CASSQYEQYF. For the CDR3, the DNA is TGTGCCAGCAGCCAATACGAGCAGTACTTC.

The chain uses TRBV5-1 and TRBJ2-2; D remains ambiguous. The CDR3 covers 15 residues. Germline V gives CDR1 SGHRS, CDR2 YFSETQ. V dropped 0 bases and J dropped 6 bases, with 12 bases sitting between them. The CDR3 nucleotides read TGCGCCAGCAGCTTGGCGAATCTAGTGGCCGGGGAGCTGTTTTTT. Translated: CASSLANLVAGELFF.

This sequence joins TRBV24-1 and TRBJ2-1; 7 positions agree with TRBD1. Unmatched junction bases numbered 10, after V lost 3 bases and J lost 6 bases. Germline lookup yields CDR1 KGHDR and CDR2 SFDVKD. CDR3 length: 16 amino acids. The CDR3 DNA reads TGTGCCACCAGTGATCGACAGGGAAGGTTGGCCAATGAGCAGTTCTTC. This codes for CATSDRQGRLANEQFF.

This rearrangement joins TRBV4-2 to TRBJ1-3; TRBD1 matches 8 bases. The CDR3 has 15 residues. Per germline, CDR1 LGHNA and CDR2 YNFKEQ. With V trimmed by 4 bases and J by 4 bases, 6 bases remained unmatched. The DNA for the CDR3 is TGTGCCAGCAGCCGTGGTACAGGGGGAGGAAACACCATATATTTT. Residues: CASSRGTGGGNTIYF.

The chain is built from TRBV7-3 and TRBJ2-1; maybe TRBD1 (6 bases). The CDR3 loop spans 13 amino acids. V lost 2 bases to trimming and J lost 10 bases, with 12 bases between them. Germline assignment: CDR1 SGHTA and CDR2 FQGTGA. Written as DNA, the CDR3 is TGTGCCAGCAGCTTAGGCCTTAGGGGGGAGCAGTTCTTC. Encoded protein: CASSLGLRGEQFF.

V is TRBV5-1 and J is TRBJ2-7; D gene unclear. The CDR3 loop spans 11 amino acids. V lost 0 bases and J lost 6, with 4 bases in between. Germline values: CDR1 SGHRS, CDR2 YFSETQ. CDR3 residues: CASSLASEQYF. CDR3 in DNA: TGCGCCAGCAGCTTGGCCTCCGAGCAGTACTTC.

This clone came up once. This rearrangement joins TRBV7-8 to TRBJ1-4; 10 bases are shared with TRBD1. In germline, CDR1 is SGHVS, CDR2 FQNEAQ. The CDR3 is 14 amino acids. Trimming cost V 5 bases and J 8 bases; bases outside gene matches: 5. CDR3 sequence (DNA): TGTGCCAGCAGCCAAGGACAGGGGGGGGAAAAACTGTTTTTT. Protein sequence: CASSQGQGGEKLFF. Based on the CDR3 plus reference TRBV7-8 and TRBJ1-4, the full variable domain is GAGVSQSPRYKVAKRGQDVALRCDPISGHVSLFWYQQALGQGPEFLTYFQNEAQLDKSGLPSDRFFAERPEGSVSTLKIQRTQQEDSAVYLCASSQGQGGEKLFFGSGTQLSVL.

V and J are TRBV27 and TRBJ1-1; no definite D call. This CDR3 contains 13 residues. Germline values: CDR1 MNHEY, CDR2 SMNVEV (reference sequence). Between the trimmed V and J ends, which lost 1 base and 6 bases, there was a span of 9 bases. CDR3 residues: CASSLFGSAEAFF. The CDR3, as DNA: TGTGCCAGCAGTTTATTCGGGAGTGCTGAAGCTTTCTTT.

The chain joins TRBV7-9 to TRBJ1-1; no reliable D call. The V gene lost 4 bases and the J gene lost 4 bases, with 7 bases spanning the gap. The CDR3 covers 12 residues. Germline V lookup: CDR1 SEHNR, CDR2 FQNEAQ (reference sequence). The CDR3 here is CASSSLGTEAFF. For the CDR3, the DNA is TGTGCCAGCAGCTCCCTAGGCACTGAAGCTTTCTTT.

The CDR3 bases are TGTGCCAGCAGTTACTCCGCCCGGACAAGTCCCCAGCATTTT. It is translated as CASSYSARTSPQHF. The chain carries TRBV6-5 and TRBJ1-5; TRBD1 might be the D (5 bases). With 0 bases removed from V and 10 bases from J, the gap between germline ends came to 13 bases. Germline V gene data show CDR1 as MNHEY and CDR2 as SVGAGI. The CDR3 has 14 amino acids.

This CDR3 reads CASGLPPPNTEAFF. The CDR3 DNA reads TGTGCTAGTGGTTTGCCTCCCCCGAACACTGAAGCTTTCTTT. The chain employs TRBV12-5 and TRBJ1-1; D unclear. The V end was cut by 2 bases, the J end by 1 base, with 8 bases between. This CDR3 spans 14 amino acids. Germline V gives CDR1 LGHNT, CDR2 FRNRAP.

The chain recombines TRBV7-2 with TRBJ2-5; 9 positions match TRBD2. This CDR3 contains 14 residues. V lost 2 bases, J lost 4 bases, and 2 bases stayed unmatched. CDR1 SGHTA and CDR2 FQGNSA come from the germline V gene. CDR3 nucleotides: TGTGCCAGCAGCTTACGGCGGGAGGGAGAGACCCAGTACTTC. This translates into CASSLRREGETQYF.

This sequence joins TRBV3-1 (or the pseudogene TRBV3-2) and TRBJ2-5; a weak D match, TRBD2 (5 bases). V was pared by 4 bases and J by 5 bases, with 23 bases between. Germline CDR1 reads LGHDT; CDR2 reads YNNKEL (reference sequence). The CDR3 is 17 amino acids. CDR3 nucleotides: TGTGCCAGCAGCCCAATTAGAGCGGCCTCACCAACGGAGACCCAGTACTTC. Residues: CASSPIRAASPTETQYF.

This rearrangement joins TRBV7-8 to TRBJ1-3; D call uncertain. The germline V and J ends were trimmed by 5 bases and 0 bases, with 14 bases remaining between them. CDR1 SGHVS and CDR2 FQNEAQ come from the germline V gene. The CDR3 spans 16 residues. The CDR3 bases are TGTGCCAGCAGCCTCCGAACACAAAGCTCTGGAAACACCATATATTTT. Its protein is CASSLRTQSSGNTIYF.

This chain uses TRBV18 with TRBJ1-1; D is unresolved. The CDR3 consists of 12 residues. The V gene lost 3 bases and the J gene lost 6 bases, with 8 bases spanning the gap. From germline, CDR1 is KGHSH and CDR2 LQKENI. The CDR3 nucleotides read TGTGCCAGCTCACCTTCGGGTGCTGAAGCTTTCTTT. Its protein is CASSPSGAEAFF. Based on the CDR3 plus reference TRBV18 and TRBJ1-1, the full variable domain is NAGVMQNPRHLVRRRGQEARLRCSPMKGHSHVYWYRQLPEEGLKFMVYLQKENIIDESGMPKERFSAEFPKEGPSILRIQQVVRGDSAAYFCASSPSGAEAFFGQGTRLTVV.